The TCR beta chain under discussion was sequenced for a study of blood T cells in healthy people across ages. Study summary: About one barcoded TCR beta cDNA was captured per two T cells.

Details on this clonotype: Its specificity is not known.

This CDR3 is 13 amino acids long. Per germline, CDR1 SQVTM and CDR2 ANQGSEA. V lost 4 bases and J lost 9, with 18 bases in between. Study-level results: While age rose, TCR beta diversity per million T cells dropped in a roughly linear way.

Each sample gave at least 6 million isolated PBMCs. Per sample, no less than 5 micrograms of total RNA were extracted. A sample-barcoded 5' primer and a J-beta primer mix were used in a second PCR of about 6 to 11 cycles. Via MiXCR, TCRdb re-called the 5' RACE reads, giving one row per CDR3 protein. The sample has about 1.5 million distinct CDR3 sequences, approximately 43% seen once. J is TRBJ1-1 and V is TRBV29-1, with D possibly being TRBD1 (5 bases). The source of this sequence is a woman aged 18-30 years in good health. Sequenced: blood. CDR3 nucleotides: TGCAGCGTTGCAGGTTTGGCGATGGGACAAGCTTTCTTT. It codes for CSVAGLAMGQAFF.